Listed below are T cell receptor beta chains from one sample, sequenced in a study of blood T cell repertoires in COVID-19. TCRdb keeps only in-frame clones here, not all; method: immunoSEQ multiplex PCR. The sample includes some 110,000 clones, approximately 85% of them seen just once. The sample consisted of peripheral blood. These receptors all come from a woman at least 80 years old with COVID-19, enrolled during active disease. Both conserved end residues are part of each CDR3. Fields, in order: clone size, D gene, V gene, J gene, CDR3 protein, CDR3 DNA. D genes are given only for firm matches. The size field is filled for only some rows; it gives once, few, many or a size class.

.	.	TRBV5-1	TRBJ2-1	CASSLGLLSPYNEQFF	TGCGCCAGCAGCCTAGGACTGTTGAGCCCCTACAATGAGCAGTTCTTC
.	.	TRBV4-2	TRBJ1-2	CASSLAGENGYTF	TGTGCCAGCAGCCTTGCCGGGGAGAATGGCTACACCTTC
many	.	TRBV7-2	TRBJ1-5	CASSLTGGNQPQHF	TGTGCCAGCAGCTTGACAGGAGGAAATCAGCCCCAGCATTTT
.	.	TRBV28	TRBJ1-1	CASNVGSTEAFF	TGTGCCAGCAATGTGGGCTCCACTGAAGCTTTCTTT
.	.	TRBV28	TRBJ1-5	CASSRPGHSLGSNQPQHF	TGTGCCAGCAGCAGGCCGGGACACTCCCTAGGGAGCAATCAGCCCCAGCATTTT
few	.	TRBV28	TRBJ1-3	CASSSAGSGNTIYF	TGTGCCAGCAGTTCGGCAGGATCTGGAAACACCATATATTTT
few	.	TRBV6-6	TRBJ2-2	CASSYPIDTGELFF	TGTGCCAGCAGTTACCCCATTGACACCGGGGAGCTGTTTTTT
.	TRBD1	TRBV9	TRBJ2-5	CASSVGTDSETQYF	TGTGCCAGCAGCGTTGGGACAGACTCTGAGACCCAGTACTTC
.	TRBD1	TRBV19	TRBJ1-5	CASSERQGRNQPQHF	TGTGCCAGTAGTGAGCGACAGGGGAGAAATCAGCCCCAGCATTTT
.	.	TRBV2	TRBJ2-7	CASSESGLVSYEQYF	TGTGCCAGCAGTGAGTCGGGACTGGTCTCCTACGAGCAGTACTTC
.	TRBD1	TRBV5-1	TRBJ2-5	CASRRDRGKETQYF	TGCGCCAGCCGACGGGACAGGGGCAAAGAGACCCAGTACTTC
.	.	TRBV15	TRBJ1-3	CATSRDRLAGNTIYF	TGTGCCACCAGCAGAGATCGACTTGCTGGAAACACCATATATTTT
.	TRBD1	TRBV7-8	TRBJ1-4	CASSLGQGDEKLFF	TGTGCCAGCAGCTTGGGACAGGGAGATGAAAAACTGTTTTTT
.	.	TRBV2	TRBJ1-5	CASTTWGRGNGQPQHF	TGTGCCAGCACCACCTGGGGTAGGGGGAACGGGCAGCCCCAGCATTTT
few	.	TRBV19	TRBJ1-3	CASSIQGSTGNTIYF	TGTGCCAGTAGTATCCAGGGCTCGACTGGAAACACCATATATTTT
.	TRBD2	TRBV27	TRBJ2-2	CASRLTSGIGTGELFF	TGTGCCAGCAGGTTAACTAGCGGGATAGGAACCGGGGAGCTGTTTTTT
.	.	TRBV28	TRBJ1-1	CASSSVNTEAFF	TGTGCCAGCAGTTCGGTGAACACTGAAGCTTTCTTT
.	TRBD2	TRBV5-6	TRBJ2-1	CASSPRTSGRPYNEQFF	TGTGCCAGCAGCCCAAGGACTAGCGGGAGGCCCTACAATGAGCAGTTCTTC
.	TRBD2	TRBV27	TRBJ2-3	CASTRQRETDTQYF	TGTGCCAGCACCCGACAGCGGGAAACAGATACGCAGTATTTT
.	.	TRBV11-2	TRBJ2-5	CASSLDTAAGVGQETQYF	TGTGCCAGCAGCTTAGATACGGCGGCAGGGGTTGGGCAAGAGACCCAGTACTTC
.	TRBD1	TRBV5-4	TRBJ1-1	CASSLAGSTGGPEAFF	TGTGCCAGCAGCTTGGCCGGGTCAACAGGGGGACCTGAAGCTTTCTTT
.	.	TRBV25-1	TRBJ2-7	CASSLGAPYEQYF	TGTGCCAGCAGTTTAGGAGCTCCTTACGAGCAGTACTTC
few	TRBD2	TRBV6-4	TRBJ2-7	CASSDDGLAGNPRGYEQYF	TGTGCCAGCAGTGACGATGGACTAGCGGGAAACCCTCGAGGCTACGAGCAGTACTTC